These 11 T cell receptor beta chains share one sample of origin, sequenced in a study of cytomegalovirus exposure and HLA in healthy donors. The PCR employed 60 Vbeta primers together with 13 Jbeta primers. The table came from immunoSEQ multiplex PCR; TCRdb's copy has only in-frame clones and leaves some out. The top ten clones hold roughly 10% of a sample with about 210,000 clones, about 80% of them seen once. The source material was PBMCs. The receptors come from a woman in her forties or fifties in good health and CMV-seropositive.

V usage is TRBV11-3 and J usage is TRBJ1-6; D call uncertain. The germline gives CDR1 SGHNT, CDR2 YENEEA. The CDR3 is made up of 13 amino acids. V lost 4 bases and J 8 bases, leaving 9 bases between the germline ends. The CDR3: CASSYGGHSPLHF. CDR3 DNA sequence: TGTGCCAGCAGCTACGGAGGCCATTCACCCCTCCACTTT.

Concerning this clone itself: A junction end diverges from the germline sequence, so it may reflect a read error. V is TRBV7-9 and J is TRBJ1-1, with a weak D call TRBD1 (5 bases). The CDR3 totals 14 residues. Germline V CDR1 and CDR2: SEHNR, FQNEAQ (reference sequence). The CDR3 spells CSSSPNQGDTEAFF. The DNA of the CDR3 is TGTTCCAGCAGCCCGAATCAAGGGGACACTGAAGCTTTCTTT.

The V and J genes are TRBV5-1 and TRBJ2-7; D possibly corresponds to TRBD1 (5 bases). The CDR3 length is 11 residues. V lost 1 base and J 6 bases, leaving 5 bases between the germline ends. Germline CDR1 SGHRS, CDR2 YFSETQ. This chain's CDR3 is CASSLQGEQYF. DNA of the CDR3: TGCGCCAGCAGCTTGCAGGGCGAGCAGTACTTC.

The V call is TRBV6-6, the J call TRBJ1-1, with D maybe TRBD1 (6 bases). This CDR3 is built from 15 residues. CDR1 is MNHNY, CDR2 SVGAGI, per germline (reference sequence). The germline V and J ends were trimmed by 0 bases and 1 base, with 9 bases remaining between them. CDR3 DNA sequence: TGTGCCAGCAGTTACTCATTGACAGGGAACACTGAAGCTTTCTTT. As protein: CASSYSLTGNTEAFF.

The rearrangement uses TRBV5-1 and TRBJ2-5; 10 nucleotides match TRBD1. This CDR3 contains 14 residues. The trim removed 4 bases at V and 3 bases at J, leaving 3 bases unmatched. Germline CDR1 and CDR2: SGHRS and YFSETQ. Here the CDR3 reads CASSVGTGEETQYF. The CDR3, as DNA: TGCGCCAGCAGCGTTGGGACAGGGGAAGAGACCCAGTACTTC.

A single count supports this clone. V usage is TRBV5-1 and J usage is TRBJ1-4; D call uncertain. The CDR3 length is 16 residues. V lost 4 bases and J 6 bases, leaving 19 bases between the germline ends. Germline V gene sequence: CDR1 SGHRS, CDR2 YFSETQ. For the CDR3, the DNA is TGCGCCAGCAGCCGGGGTGACACCTCGGGAGATGAAAAACTGTTTTTT. Its protein is CASSRGDTSGDEKLFF.

The chain couples TRBV6-1 to TRBJ1-1, with 8 bases that match TRBD1. There are 14 residues in the CDR3. Trimming removed 6 bases from V and 3 bases from J; junction bases left unmatched: 6. Germline CDR1 is MNHNS and CDR2 is SASEGT. The CDR3 protein is CASRYRQGHTEAFF. CDR3 nucleotides: TGTGCCAGCAGATATCGACAGGGGCACACTGAAGCTTTCTTT.

This rearrangement joins TRBV6-5 to TRBJ1-2, with 7 bases that match TRBD1. There are 16 residues in the CDR3. CDR1 is MNHEY and CDR2 is SVGAGI in the germline V gene. The V segment lost 2 bases and the J segment 2 bases; nucleotides outside the gene matches: 8. The CDR3 DNA is TGTGCCAGCAGTTACGGAACCAGGGGGTCCAACTATGGCTACACCTTC. This sequence encodes CASSYGTRGSNYGYTF.

The chain joins TRBV11-2 to TRBJ2-3; D call uncertain. Germline V gene sequence: CDR1 SGHAT, CDR2 FQNNGV. Trimming removed 4 bases from V and 4 bases from J, with 9 bases in between. The CDR3 totals 13 residues. CDR3 in amino acids: CASSSSTADTQYF. The CDR3 bases are TGTGCCAGCAGCTCCTCCACGGCAGATACGCAGTATTTT. The full variable domain, rest sourced from reference TRBV11-2 and TRBJ2-3, is EAGVAQSPRYKIIEKRQSVAFWCNPISGHATLYWYQQILGQGPKLLIQFQNNGVVDDSQLPKDRFSAERLKGVDSTLKIQPAKLEDSAVYLCASSSSTADTQYFGPGTRLTVL.

The chain has TRBV7-3 and TRBJ1-1, with TRBD1 matching 7 bases. Looked up from germline, CDR1 is SGHTA and CDR2 is FQGTGA. The junction had 6 bases not matched to a gene; V was cut back by 5 bases and J by 3 bases. CDR3 length: 14 residues. Here the CDR3 DNA reads TGTGCCAGCAGCCCGCAGGGGGTAGACACTGAAGCTTTCTTT. This codes for CASSPQGVDTEAFF. Variable domain in full (rest from reference TRBV7-3 and TRBJ1-1): GAGVSQTPSNKVTEKGKYVELRCDPISGHTALYWYRQSLGQGPEFLIYFQGTGAADDSGLPNDRFFAVRPEGSVSTLKIQRTERGDSAVYLCASSPQGVDTEAFFGQGTRLTVV.

The chain couples TRBV6-6 to TRBJ1-5; 9 bases line up with TRBD1. Germline V gives CDR1 MNHNY, CDR2 SVGAGI (reference sequence). The CDR3 extends over 13 amino acids. The V gene end was trimmed by 6 bases and the J gene end by 4 bases; junction bases not matched to a gene: 1. This chain's CDR3 is CASRGQGNQPQHF. The CDR3 nucleotides read TGTGCCAGCAGGGGACAGGGAAATCAGCCCCAGCATTTT.